Each of the 6 T cell receptor beta chains below was sequenced from the same sample in a study of cytomegalovirus exposure and HLA in healthy donors. PCR used 60 Vbeta primers and 13 Jbeta primers. Here immunoSEQ multiplex PCR was the method, and the copy in TCRdb shows in-frame clones only, minus some. The sample has 49,000 or so clones; around 81% are singletons. Specimen: PBMCs. These receptors came from a boy between 5 and 17 years old in good health and CMV-seropositive.

V usage is TRBV9 and J usage is TRBJ1-5; 7 bases are shared with TRBD1. CDR3 length: 15 residues. The germline gives CDR1 SGDLS, CDR2 YYNGEE. V shed 3 bases and J 7 bases; nucleotides not matched to a gene: 10. The CDR3: CASSADGQAGQPQHF. CDR3 sequence (DNA): TGTGCCAGCAGCGCCGATGGACAGGCGGGGCAGCCCCAGCATTTT.

The chain links TRBV6-1 to TRBJ1-2; no clear D. With 5 bases removed from V and 5 bases from J, the gap between germline ends came to 6 bases. Germline assignment: CDR1 MNHNS and CDR2 SASEGT. CDR3 length: 11 residues. CDR3 amino acids: CASSTEYGYTF. The CDR3, as DNA: TGTGCCAGCAGTACAGAATATGGCTACACCTTC.

This rearrangement joins TRBV28 to TRBJ1-5; 7 nucleotides agree with TRBD1. The trim removed 6 bases at V and 2 bases at J, leaving 7 bases unmatched. The CDR3 is 15 amino acids. Germline V gene sequence: CDR1 MDHEN, CDR2 SYDVKM. CDR3: CASRGRGRGNQPQHF. In DNA, the CDR3 is TGTGCCAGCAGGGGCAGGGGGAGAGGCAATCAGCCCCAGCATTTT.

The chain is built from TRBV27 and TRBJ1-2; D is uncertain. V lost 6 bases, J lost 4 bases, and 12 bases lay in between. The CDR3 covers 13 residues. The germline gives CDR1 MNHEY, CDR2 SMNVEV (reference sequence). CDR3 sequence: CASSNLTSYGYTF. The DNA of the CDR3 is TGTGCCAGCAGCAATCTCACGAGCTATGGCTACACCTTC.

V and J are TRBV19 and TRBJ2-2; D uncertain. V was clipped by 3 bases and J by 1 base, with 3 bases between them. CDR1 LNHDA and CDR2 SQIVND come from the germline V gene (reference sequence). The CDR3 sequence is 13 residues long. As DNA, the CDR3 is TGTGCCAGTAGTATCTGGAACACCGGGGAGCTGTTTTTT. Its protein product is CASSIWNTGELFF.

This chain connects TRBV9 to TRBJ2-3; 15 bases agree with TRBD2. Germline V lookup: CDR1 SGDLS, CDR2 YYNGEE. This CDR3 is 19 amino acids long. With V trimmed by 5 bases and J by 4 bases, 14 bases remained unmatched. DNA of the CDR3: TGTGCCAGCAGTACCTACATCGGGACTAGCGGGGGGTTATCAGATACGCAGTATTTT. Translated: CASSTYIGTSGGLSDTQYF.